The next 20 T cell receptor beta chains were all read from a single sample in a study of blood T cell repertoires in COVID-19 (dated by TCRdb to the early 2020s). The library was produced with the immunoSEQ multiplex PCR assay. Held by TCRdb, this immuneACCESS table contains in-frame sequences only and omits some clones. Under half of the omission traces to an unresolved V gene where checked; the cause of the rest is unknown. The sample table shows approximately 100,000 clones, and 70% to 80% are seen once. The top ten clones comprise around 24% of the sample. Input material: peripheral blood. The receptors shown here come from a man between 65 and 80 years old with acute or convalescent COVID-19.

In this sample, this clone turned up a few times. This chain's CDR3 is CASNVGQGLSYTF. The CDR3 nucleotides read TGTGCCAGCAACGTGGGACAGGGACTGAGCTACACCTTC. The chain recombines TRBV12-3 or TRBV12-4 with TRBJ1-2, with TRBD1 matching 9 bases. V lost 7 bases and J lost 9; bases outside the gene matches: 9. The CDR3 loop spans 13 amino acids.

The chain carries TRBV11-2 and TRBJ1-1; TRBD1 aligns across 7 bases. Germline V gene lookup returns CDR1 SGHAT and CDR2 FQNNGV. CDR3 length equals 14 residues. Unmatched junction bases numbered 4, after V lost 4 bases and J lost 2 bases. This CDR3 reads CASSWDRGNTEAFF. CDR3 nucleotides: TGTGCCAGCAGCTGGGACAGAGGAAACACTGAAGCTTTCTTT.

V and J are TRBV27 and TRBJ2-3; TRBD2 agrees at 7 bases. Unmatched junction bases numbered 5, after V lost 5 bases and J lost 6 bases. Per germline, CDR1 MNHEY and CDR2 SMNVEV (reference sequence). The CDR3 length is 13 residues. CDR3 sequence: CASSRTSKDTQYF. CDR3 nucleotide sequence: TGTGCCAGCAGTCGGACTAGTAAGGATACGCAGTATTTT.

The table lists this clone with a few counts. This chain uses TRBV29-1 with TRBJ1-5; 8 bases fit TRBD1. V lost 7 bases, J lost 4 bases, and 3 bases stayed unmatched. Germline CDR1 SQVTM, CDR2 ANQGSEA. The CDR3 spans 12 residues. The CDR3 region is CSAGQVNQPQHF. The CDR3 DNA sequence: TGCAGCGCGGGACAGGTAAATCAGCCCCAGCATTTT.

V usage is TRBV19 and J usage is TRBJ1-4; D is possibly TRBD1 (5 bases). The CDR3 has 12 amino acids. From germline, CDR1 is LNHDA and CDR2 SQIVND (reference sequence). The V gene lost 4 bases and the J gene lost 7 bases, with 7 bases spanning the gap. The CDR3 loop reads CASSRTPEKLFF. In DNA, the CDR3 is TGTGCCAGTAGTAGGACACCTGAAAAACTGTTTTTT. The variable domain in full, completed from reference TRBV19 and TRBJ1-4, reads DGGITQSPKYLFRKEGQNVTLSCEQNLNHDAMYWYRQDPGQGLRLIYYSQIVNDFQKGDIAEGYSVSREKKESFPLTVTSAQKNPTAFYLCASSRTPEKLFFGSGTQLSVL.

This chain joins TRBV6-2 or TRBV6-3 and TRBJ2-1, with TRBD2 matching 10 bases. The V gene end was trimmed by 0 bases and the J gene end by 8 bases; junction bases not matched to a gene: 16. CDR1 and CDR2 (germline): MNHEY, SVGEGT. The CDR3 is 19 amino acids. DNA of the CDR3: TGTGCCAGCAGTTACTCTCCAGCGGGAGGGTCCTCTTGGGTCGATGAGCAGTTCTTC. Protein: CASSYSPAGGSSWVDEQFF.

V is TRBV7-3 and J is TRBJ2-2; D remains unclear. The germline V gene encodes CDR1 SGHTA and CDR2 FQGTGA. With 4 bases removed from V and 7 bases from J, the gap between germline ends came to 13 bases. The CDR3 is 14 residues long. The CDR3 sequence is CASSSILVGGELFF. CDR3 DNA sequence: TGTGCCAGCAGCTCAATCTTGGTCGGCGGGGAGCTGTTTTTT. Based on the CDR3 plus reference TRBV7-3 and TRBJ2-2, the full variable domain is GAGVSQTPSNKVTEKGKYVELRCDPISGHTALYWYRQSLGQGPEFLIYFQGTGAADDSGLPNDRFFAVRPEGSVSTLKIQRTERGDSAVYLCASSSILVGGELFFGEGSRLTVL.

The gene calls are TRBV9 and TRBJ2-3; D not certain. This CDR3 has 14 residues. Trimming pared 3 bases from V and 0 bases from J, leaving 8 bases between. Per germline, CDR1 SGDLS and CDR2 YYNGEE. The CDR3 sequence is CASSEQPSTDTQYF. For the CDR3, the DNA is TGTGCCAGCAGCGAACAGCCTAGCACAGATACGCAGTATTTT.

A few counts support this clone. The chain recombines TRBV7-2 with TRBJ2-2, with TRBD2 matching over 10 bases. The germline gives CDR1 SGHTA, CDR2 FQGNSA. This CDR3 spans 15 amino acids. V shed 4 bases, J shed 1 base, and the junction held 0 bases outside the gene matches. CDR3 protein: CASSWTSGNTGELFF. For the CDR3, the DNA is TGTGCCAGCAGCTGGACTAGCGGGAACACCGGGGAGCTGTTTTTT.

This chain connects TRBV18 to TRBJ2-2; 8 positions match TRBD1. This CDR3 is 16 amino acids long. Germline loops: CDR1 KGHSH, CDR2 LQKENI. V dropped 3 bases and J dropped 0; count of bases not matched to a gene: 3. This chain's CDR3 is CASSPQQGANTGELFF. The CDR3 DNA sequence: TGTGCCAGCTCACCTCAACAGGGGGCGAACACCGGGGAGCTGTTTTTT.

This clone came up a few times. This rearrangement joins TRBV30 to TRBJ2-7; D unresolved. The ends were cut back, 8 bases at V and 0 bases at J, with 14 bases in the middle. Germline values: CDR1 GTSNPN, CDR2 SVGIG (reference sequence). This CDR3 is built from 13 residues. The CDR3 DNA reads as TGTGCCACCGCCGGGTTCAACTCCTACGAGCAGTACTTC. Protein sequence: CATAGFNSYEQYF.

The CDR3 sequence: CASSHGQGGEAFF. Written as DNA, the CDR3 is TGTGCCAGCAGCCACGGACAGGGGGGGGAAGCTTTCTTT. The chain couples TRBV7-2 to TRBJ1-1; 10 bases map to TRBD1. The trim removed 5 bases at V and 8 bases at J, leaving 5 bases unmatched. The CDR3 covers 13 residues. Germline-derived CDR1 and CDR2 are SGHTA and FQGNSA.

The chain employs TRBV2 and TRBJ1-6; D might be TRBD1 (5 bases). Trimming removed 3 bases from V and 4 bases from J, with 10 bases in between. This CDR3 spans 15 amino acids. CDR1 and CDR2 from the germline V gene are SNHLY and FYNNEI. CDR3 sequence (DNA): TGTGCCAGCAGTGATAGACAGCGTTATAATTCACCCCTCCACTTT. Protein sequence: CASSDRQRYNSPLHF.

The rearrangement links TRBV11-2 to TRBJ2-1, with 10 nucleotides matching TRBD2. This CDR3 is built from 14 residues. J was trimmed by 7 bases and V by 0 bases; bases with no gene match: 0. CDR1 is SGHAT, CDR2 FQNNGV, per germline. The CDR3 reads CASSLEAGGNEQFF. The CDR3 DNA reads as TGTGCCAGCAGCTTAGAAGCGGGAGGGAATGAGCAGTTCTTC.

This chain links TRBV3-1 (or the pseudogene TRBV3-2) with TRBJ1-2; the D gene is possibly TRBD1 (5 bases). The length of the CDR3 is 14 residues. V shed 1 base and J shed 8 bases, with 14 bases lying between them. CDR1 and CDR2 (germline): LGHDT, YNNKEL (reference sequence). For the CDR3, the DNA is TGTGCCAGCAGCCAAGGGGGCATTCAACAAGGCTACACCTTC. Protein: CASSQGGIQQGYTF.

The chain couples TRBV30 to TRBJ1-2; 7 bases fit TRBD1. The V gene end was trimmed by 2 bases and the J gene end by 7 bases; junction bases not matched to a gene: 13. The germline CDR1 and CDR2 sequences are GTSNPN and SVGIG (reference sequence). The CDR3 extends over 15 amino acids. The CDR3 DNA is TGTGCCTGGAGTCCATCTAGACAGGGAAGAGGTGGCTACACCTTC. Encoded protein: CAWSPSRQGRGGYTF.

This clone has a handful of counts. This chain uses TRBV30 with TRBJ2-1; 8 bases map to TRBD2. The CDR3 sequence is 14 residues long. V was clipped by 0 bases and J by 6 bases; unmatched bases: 4. CDR1 is GTSNPN and CDR2 is SVGIG in the germline V gene (reference sequence). The CDR3: CAWSVGLAGNEQFF. CDR3 sequence (DNA): TGTGCCTGGAGTGTAGGGCTAGCGGGCAATGAGCAGTTCTTC.

The V and J genes are TRBV28 and TRBJ2-5; TRBD2 aligns across 16 bases. Germline V gene lookup returns CDR1 MDHEN and CDR2 SYDVKM. The CDR3 has 16 residues. Trimming removed 2 bases from V and 5 bases from J; junction bases left unmatched: 2. CDR3 coding DNA: TGTGCCAGCAGTTTAGGGACTAGCGGGAGGGTGGAGACCCAGTACTTC. Its translation is CASSLGTSGRVETQYF.

The V call is TRBV27, the J call TRBJ2-3, with D possibly being TRBD1 (6 bases). V shed 4 bases and J shed 2 bases, with 10 bases lying between them. The CDR3 is made up of 14 amino acids. Germline assignment: CDR1 MNHEY and CDR2 SMNVEV (reference sequence). In nucleotides, the CDR3 is TGTGCCAGCAGTTACAGGGTTTACACAGATACGCAGTATTTT. Encoded protein: CASSYRVYTDTQYF.

The V call is TRBV5-1, the J call TRBJ2-7; D is perhaps TRBD2 (5 bases). The CDR3 consists of 16 residues. V lost 5 bases and J lost 3, with 21 bases in between. Germline loops: CDR1 SGHRS, CDR2 YFSETQ. The CDR3 sequence is CASRLADTPGNYEQYF. The CDR3 coding sequence is TGCGCCAGCAGGCTCGCCGATACCCCGGGAAACTACGAGCAGTACTTC.